The 9 T cell receptor beta chains presented below share a single source sample, sequenced in a study of T cell responses to AZD1222 COVID-19 vaccine (dated by TCRdb to the early 2020s). What this sample's time point label stands for: baseline before first vaccination. The method was the immunoSEQ multiplex PCR assay. Held by TCRdb, this immuneACCESS table contains in-frame sequences only and omits some clones. Under half of the omission traces to an unresolved V gene where checked; the cause of the rest is unknown. The sample contains 110,000 to 150,000 clones, 85% to 95% of them found a single time. Jointly, the top ten make up roughly 2.8% of the sample. Sample: peripheral blood, taken on day 0 of AZD1222 vaccination. The receptors derive from an adult in good health.

The rearrangement uses TRBV7-9 and TRBJ2-5, with D uncertain. Germline CDR1 is SEHNR and CDR2 is FQNEAQ (reference sequence). Between the trimmed V and J ends, which lost 1 base and 5 bases, there was a span of 5 bases. The CDR3 contains 12 residues. CDR3 nucleotide sequence: TGTGCCAGCAGCTTAGTAGGGGAGACCCAGTACTTC. Protein: CASSLVGETQYF. Supplemented by reference TRBV7-9 and TRBJ2-5, the full variable domain reads DTGVSQNPRHKITKRGQNVTFRCDPISEHNRLYWYRQTLGQGPEFLTYFQNEAQLEKSRLLSDRFSAERPKGSFSTLEIQRTEQGDSAMYLCASSLVGETQYFGPGTRLLVL.

This sequence joins TRBV6-1 and TRBJ1-1; 8 nucleotides match TRBD1. Trimming removed 4 bases from V and 3 bases from J; junction bases left unmatched: 1. From germline, CDR1 is MNHNS and CDR2 SASEGT. The CDR3 is made up of 13 amino acids. The CDR3 reads CASSGTGHTEAFF. In DNA form, the CDR3 reads TGTGCCAGCAGTGGGACAGGGCACACTGAAGCTTTCTTT.

This clone appeared a few times. J is TRBJ2-2 and V is TRBV7-3; no definite D call. The CDR3 contains 12 residues. Germline CDR1 and CDR2: SGHTA and FQGTGA. With 5 bases removed from V and 2 bases from J, the gap between germline ends came to 3 bases. The CDR3 DNA is TGTGCCAGCAGCACCAACACCGGGGAGCTGTTTTTT. Translated, it gives CASSTNTGELFF.

The V gene is TRBV7-2, the J gene TRBJ1-2; D ambiguous. Trimming took 5 bases from V and 6 from J, leaving 19 bases between them. CDR1 SGHTA and CDR2 FQGNSA come from the germline V gene. CDR3 length: 15 amino acids. Here the CDR3 DNA reads TGTGCCAGCAGCCCCACCCGGGTTACCCTTCATGGCTACACCTTC. Translation: CASSPTRVTLHGYTF.

This clone has just one count. The J gene is TRBJ2-1, the V gene TRBV27; the match to TRBD2 covers 7 bases. This CDR3 contains 16 residues. Germline CDR1 and CDR2: MNHEY and SMNVEV (reference sequence). Unmatched junction bases numbered 13, after V lost 8 bases and J lost 3 bases. The CDR3 spells CASRIRGVSYYNEQFF. The CDR3 region has the DNA TGTGCCAGCCGAATACGGGGGGTCTCCTACTACAATGAGCAGTTCTTC.

This clone appeared a single time. The chain links TRBV4-1 to TRBJ1-3; D ambiguous. The germline CDR1 and CDR2 sequences are MGHRA and YSYEKL. V was trimmed by 3 bases and J by 3 bases, leaving 12 bases between them. The CDR3 is 15 amino acids. CDR3 in DNA: TGCGCCAGCAGCCACCTCCCGGCAGATGGAAACACCATATATTTT. Residues: CASSHLPADGNTIYF.

The rearrangement joins TRBV10-3 to TRBJ2-2, with 8 bases fitting TRBD2. Germline assignment: CDR1 ENHRY and CDR2 SYGVKD. V dropped 4 bases and J dropped 2; count of bases not matched to a gene: 3. CDR3 length: 15 residues. The DNA of the CDR3 is TGTGCCATCAGTGGGCGGACTAGCAACACCGGGGAGCTGTTTTTT. This codes for CAISGRTSNTGELFF.

The V gene is TRBV11-2, the J gene TRBJ1-1; 7 bases map to TRBD1. Germline assignment: CDR1 SGHAT and CDR2 FQNNGV. Trimming cost V 6 bases and J 6 bases; bases outside gene matches: 4. This CDR3 has 12 residues. CDR3 sequence reads: CASRDDRAEAFF. For the CDR3, the DNA is TGTGCCAGCAGGGACGACAGGGCTGAAGCTTTCTTT.

The chain joins TRBV23-1 to TRBJ1-1; weak D call: TRBD1 (6 bases). TRBV23-1 is labeled an ORF, and its function is uncertain. The V and J ends lost 2 bases and 1 base respectively, with 23 bases between them. This CDR3 is 19 amino acids long. DNA of the CDR3: TGCGCCAGCAGTCAACCCTCGGGAGGTCAGGGGAGGGAGAACACTGAAGCTTTCTTT. Its translation is CASSQPSGGQGRENTEAFF.